The 12 T cell receptor beta chains given below trace back to one sample, sequenced in a study of spatial heterogeneity in lung cancer. Using its own MiXCR run on the 5' RACE reads, TCRdb lists one record per CDR3 protein. The sample has under 10,000 distinct CDR3 sequences; 4% to 5% are singletons. Described time point: sample taken at primary tumor resection. Sequencing was performed on whole RNA extracted from tumor and nontumor lung tissue, or from frozen PBMC, and the material was left unsorted. The sequences come from PBMCs, collected at surgery. The receptors come from a male donor with early-stage non-small cell lung cancer.

This clonotype appeared many times. The size of this beta chain means little, since it is a stray read in a library made for alpha chains. The J gene is TRBJ2-1, the V gene TRBV7-6; TRBD2 matches at 10 bases. The V gene end was trimmed by 1 base and the J gene end by 2 bases; junction bases not matched to a gene: 5. The CDR3 length is 17 residues. Germline V gene lookup returns CDR1 SGHVS and CDR2 FNYEAQ. CDR3 sequence reads: CASSLVPSGGPYNEQFF. The DNA for the CDR3 is TGTGCCAGCAGCTTAGTGCCTAGCGGGGGCCCCTACAATGAGCAGTTCTTC.

This clonotype was seen at least ten times. Being off target in a library aimed at alpha chains, this beta chain has a size of little meaning. The V call is TRBV20-1, the J call TRBJ2-5; D possibly matches TRBD1 or TRBD2 (5 bases each). CDR1 is DFQATT, CDR2 SNEGSKA, per germline (reference sequence). The CDR3 extends over 14 amino acids. Trimming removed 4 bases at V and 2 bases at J, with 14 bases between. The CDR3, as DNA: TGCAGTGCTACCGCTCCGGGACCTCAAGAGACCCAGTACTTC. It translates to CSATAPGPQETQYF.

This clonotype was recorded at least ten times. In a library made to pick up alpha chains, this beta chain is a stray read with a size that means little. The chain carries TRBV30 and TRBJ2-1; D unclear. The CDR3 has 14 amino acids. The V gene's germline CDR1 is GTSNPN and CDR2 SVGIG (reference sequence). V was shortened by 2 bases and J by 0 bases, with 8 bases between the two germline ends. The CDR3: CAWSPTNSYNEQFF. DNA of the CDR3: TGTGCCTGGAGTCCAACTAACTCCTACAATGAGCAGTTCTTC.

This clonotype was recorded at least ten times. This beta chain appears as a stray read in a library generated for alpha chains; its size is not informative. The chain uses TRBV7-9 and TRBJ2-7; 8 bases agree with TRBD1. The CDR3 runs 14 residues. V trimming: 5 bases; J trimming: 6 bases; junction bases outside the gene matches: 9. Germline V gives CDR1 SEHNR, CDR2 FQNEAQ (reference sequence). The CDR3: CASSPTDRGGEQYF. DNA for the CDR3: TGTGCCAGCAGCCCAACCGACAGGGGAGGCGAGCAGTACTTC.

This clonotype has only a few counts. The library was prepared for alpha chains; this beta chain is a stray read, so its frequency means little. The J gene is TRBJ2-1, the V gene TRBV28; 7 bases are shared with TRBD2. V trimming: 7 bases; J trimming: 15 bases; junction bases outside the gene matches: 9. CDR1 is MDHEN and CDR2 is SYDVKM in the germline V gene. This CDR3 has 11 amino acids. CDR3 coding DNA: TGTGCCAGCAAGGGAGGGAGGGTTCCGTTCTTC. Amino acid sequence: CASKGGRVPFF. Using reference TRBV28 and TRBJ2-1 for the parts outside the CDR3, the full variable domain is DVKVTQSSRYLVKRTGEKVFLECVQDMDHENMFWYRQDPGLGLRLIYFSYDVKMKEKGDIPEGYSVSREKKERFSLILESASTNQTSMYLCASKGGRVPFFGPGTRLTVL.

This clonotype was seen repeatedly, ten times or more. The size of this beta chain means little, since it is a stray read in a library made for alpha chains. This sequence joins TRBV16 and TRBJ1-5; TRBD1 is a possible D gene (5 bases). The CDR3 runs to 17 residues. CDR1 and CDR2 (germline): KGHSY, FQNENV. Trimming pared 3 bases from V and 6 bases from J, leaving 21 bases between. CDR3 sequence: CASSQRRGTEMSQPQHF. The CDR3, as DNA: TGTGCCAGCAGCCAGCGTAGAGGGACGGAGATGTCTCAGCCCCAGCATTTT.

As for this clonotype: With the library built for alpha chains, this beta chain is off target and its frequency is not meaningful. The chain has TRBV12-3 or TRBV12-4 and TRBJ1-1, with a possible D match to TRBD1 (5 bases). The CDR3 runs to 14 residues. Between the trimmed V and J ends, which lost 6 bases and 0 bases, there was a span of 11 bases. CDR3 sequence: CASRPRGVNTEAFF. The DNA of the CDR3 is TGTGCCAGCAGACCCCGGGGCGTGAACACTGAAGCTTTCTTT.

This clonotype showed up just a few times. A library prepared for alpha chains yielded this beta chain as an off-target read; its size is of little meaning. This sequence joins TRBV20-1 and TRBJ2-3; possible D gene TRBD2, 5 bases. V was trimmed by 0 bases and J by 5 bases, leaving 12 bases between them. Germline V gene lookup returns CDR1 DFQATT and CDR2 SNEGSKA (reference sequence). There are 14 residues in the CDR3. The CDR3 DNA follows: TGCAGTGCTAGAGATATAGTCGGGATAGATACGCAGTATTTT. Translation: CSARDIVGIDTQYF.

Sample share makes this clonotype medium-sized (0.01 to 0.1%). This beta chain slipped into a library made for alpha chains as a stray read, so its size is not meaningful. The genes are TRBV3-1 and TRBJ2-3, with 14 bases lining up with TRBD2. Losses at the gene ends were 4 bases for V and 6 bases for J; bases not matched to a gene: 15. This CDR3 spans 19 amino acids. Germline CDR1 LGHDT, CDR2 YNNKEL (reference sequence). The CDR3 DNA reads as TGTGCCAGCAGCCGTATAGGACTAGCGGGGGGTAATGCATGGGATACGCAGTATTTT. It is translated as CASSRIGLAGGNAWDTQYF.

In its sample, this clonotype was seen many times. Little can be read into the size of this beta chain, an off-target read in a library designed for alpha chains. CDR3 amino acids: CASSQGGTASYNEQFF. DNA of the CDR3: TGCGCCAGCAGCCAAGGGGGGACAGCCTCCTACAATGAGCAGTTCTTC. This chain connects TRBV4-3 to TRBJ2-1, with TRBD1 matching 7 bases. The CDR3 consists of 16 residues. Trimming cost V 1 base and J 0 bases; bases outside gene matches: 3. CDR1 and CDR2 from the germline V gene are LGHNA and YSLEER.

This clonotype was recorded many times. This beta chain turned up in a library designed for alpha chains; as an off-target read, its abundance says little. CDR3 sequence reads: CATSDLNRANTEAFF. CDR3 nucleotide sequence: TGTGCCACCAGTGATTTGAACAGGGCGAACACTGAAGCTTTCTTT. The chain has TRBV24-1 and TRBJ1-1; a possible D gene is TRBD1 (6 bases). CDR1 is KGHDR, CDR2 SFDVKD, per germline. The length of the CDR3 is 15 residues. Trimming left V 0 bases short and J 1 base short, with 8 bases between.

This clonotype appeared many times. This beta chain is a stray read from a library made for alpha chains; its abundance is not meaningful. The chain recombines TRBV12-5 with TRBJ2-5; 9 bases are shared with TRBD2. V was pared by 6 bases and J by 4 bases, with 9 bases of the junction left unmatched. Per the germline V gene, CDR1 is LGHNT and CDR2 is FRNRAP. The CDR3 has 15 residues. CDR3 region: CASGASGAPGETQYF. The CDR3 region has the DNA TGTGCTAGTGGGGCTAGCGGGGCCCCAGGAGAGACCCAGTACTTC.